This T cell receptor (beta chain) was profiled in a study of blood T cell repertoires in COVID-19. Study context: The origin of the acute and convalescent COVID-19 samples was the United States, Italy and Spain.

In the source study's methods: Reference gene primer amplification gave estimated nucleated cell counts. Profiling relied on immunoSEQ multiplex PCR, and the TCRdb table lists in-frame clones only, not all of them. D and trimming come from the DNA, and the V and J calls and clone size come from that table. The data contain roughly 220,000 clones, around 89% of them singletons. Everyone who took part was about 18 to 90 years old, and they came from about 25 US areas. Participants reported their clinical history, and cohort assignment relied on those reports. Per germline, CDR1 SGHRS and CDR2 YFSETQ. Trimming at V came to 2 bases and at J to 8 bases, leaving 6 bases not matched to a gene. The CDR3 contains 14 residues.

This TCR was sampled from a woman aged 18 to 35 in a cohort exposed to, infected with or recovered from COVID-19 (not recorded which). V usage is TRBV5-1 and J usage is TRBJ2-7; TRBD1 matches at 11 bases. Sequenced: PBMCs or T cells enriched from blood (not recorded which). The CDR3 loop is CASSFGTGGNQQYF. In nucleotides, the CDR3 is TGCGCCAGCAGCTTCGGGACAGGGGGGAACCAGCAGTACTTC.